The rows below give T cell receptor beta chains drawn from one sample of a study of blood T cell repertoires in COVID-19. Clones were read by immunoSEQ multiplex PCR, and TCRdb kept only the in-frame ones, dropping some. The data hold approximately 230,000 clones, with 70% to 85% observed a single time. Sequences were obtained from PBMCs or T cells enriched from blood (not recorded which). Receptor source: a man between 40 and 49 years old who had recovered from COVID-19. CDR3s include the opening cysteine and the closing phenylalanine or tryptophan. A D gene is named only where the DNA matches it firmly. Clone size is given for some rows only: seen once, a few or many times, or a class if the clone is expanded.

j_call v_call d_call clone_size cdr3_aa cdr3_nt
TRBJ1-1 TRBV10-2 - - CASSGGLDTEAFF TGCGCCAGCAGTGGGGGGCTCGACACTGAAGCTTTCTTT
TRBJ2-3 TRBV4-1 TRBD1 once CASSPRDRGDTQYF TGCGCCAGCAGCCCCCGGGACAGGGGAGATACGCAGTATTTT
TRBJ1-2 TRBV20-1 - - CSGGRYGYTF TGCAGTGGGGGGCGGTATGGCTACACCTTC
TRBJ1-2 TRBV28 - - CASTPTGDGYTF TGTGCCAGCACTCCGACAGGCGATGGCTACACCTTC
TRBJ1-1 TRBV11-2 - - CASSLRPRPSTEAFF TGTGCCAGCAGCCTCCGGCCCAGGCCGAGCACTGAAGCTTTCTTT
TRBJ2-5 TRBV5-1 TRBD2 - CASSGGTSGVETQYF TGCGCCAGCAGCGGGGGGACTAGCGGGGTGGAGACCCAGTACTTC
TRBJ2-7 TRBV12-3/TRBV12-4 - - CASSRSNAYEQYF TGTGCCAGCAGTCGTAGTAACGCCTACGAGCAGTACTTC
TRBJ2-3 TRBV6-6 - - CASSYISGSTDTQYF TGTGCCAGCAGTTACATAAGCGGAAGCACAGATACGCAGTATTTT
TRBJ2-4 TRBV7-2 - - CASSLGGSKNIQYF TGTGCCAGCAGCTTAGGGGGCAGCAAAAACATTCAGTACTTC
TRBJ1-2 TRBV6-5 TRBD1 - CASSPTGANYGYTF TGTGCCAGCAGTCCGACAGGGGCAAACTATGGCTACACCTTC
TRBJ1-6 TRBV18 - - CASSLSDNSYNSPLHF TGTGCCAGCTCTCTCTCGGACAACTCCTATAATTCACCCCTCCACTTT
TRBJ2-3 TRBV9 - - CASSFKTRASTDTQYF TGTGCCAGCAGCTTTAAGACGCGGGCTAGCACAGATACGCAGTATTTT
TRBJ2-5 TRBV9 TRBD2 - CASSPRMGAGGGTQYF TGTGCCAGCAGCCCTCGGATGGGAGCCGGGGGGGGGACCCAGTACTTC
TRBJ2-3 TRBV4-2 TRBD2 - CASSQELTRGGRDTQYF TGTGCCAGCAGCCAAGAATTGACGCGGGGGGGCCGTGATACGCAGTATTTT
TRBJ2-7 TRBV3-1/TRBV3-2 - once CASSHLPLEGQLSYEQYF TGTGCCAGCAGCCATCTCCCTCTGGAGGGGCAGCTCTCCTACGAGCAGTACTTC
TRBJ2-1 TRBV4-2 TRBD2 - CASSQGSGDTYNEQFF TGTGCCAGCAGCCAAGGTAGCGGGGACACCTACAATGAGCAGTTCTTC
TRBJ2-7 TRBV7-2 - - CASSLGYSYEQYF TGTGCCAGCAGCTTAGGTTACTCCTACGAGCAGTACTTC
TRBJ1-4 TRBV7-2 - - CASSLQPTVYNEKLFF TGTGCCAGCAGCTTGCAACCGACAGTCTATAATGAAAAACTGTTTTTT
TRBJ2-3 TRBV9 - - CASSVAPVPDTQYF TGTGCCAGCAGCGTAGCCCCAGTCCCAGATACGCAGTATTTT
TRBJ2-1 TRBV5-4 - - CASSPGGLADNEQFF TGTGCCAGCAGCCCGGGTGGCCTAGCTGACAATGAGCAGTTCTTC
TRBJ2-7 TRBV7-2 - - CASSYGPIDEQYF TGTGCCAGCAGCTATGGCCCCATCGACGAGCAGTACTTC
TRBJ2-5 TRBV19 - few CARRVTQETQYF TGTGCCAGGAGGGTGACTCAAGAGACCCAGTACTTC
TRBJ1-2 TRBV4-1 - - CASSQNRITNYGYTF TGCGCCAGCAGCCAAAACAGGATTACTAACTATGGCTACACCTTC
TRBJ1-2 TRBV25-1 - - CASSGDSYGYTF TGTGCCAGCAGTGGAGACAGCTATGGCTACACCTTC
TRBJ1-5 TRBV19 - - CAGSQDSNQPQHF TGTGCCGGATCACAGGATAGCAATCAGCCCCAGCATTTT
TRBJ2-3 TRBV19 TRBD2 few CASSIGTAGASTDTQYF TGTGCCAGTAGTATAGGCACAGCGGGGGCTAGCACAGATACGCAGTATTTT
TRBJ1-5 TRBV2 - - CASSIHEDSNQPQHF TGTGCCAGCAGTATCCACGAGGATAGCAATCAGCCCCAGCATTTT
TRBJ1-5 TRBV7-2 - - CASSAKRAGAQHF TGTGCCAGCAGCGCAAAGCGCGCGGGGGCCCAGCATTTT
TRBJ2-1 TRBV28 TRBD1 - CASSLVPRDRGNNEQFF TGTGCCAGCAGTTTGGTGCCCCGGGACAGGGGGAACAATGAGCAGTTCTTC